The present TCR beta chain was sequenced within a study of regulatory T cells in long-lasting Graves disease. Whole-study results and caveats: Patients with persistent Graves' had lower TCR diversity than newly diagnosed patients.

According to the study, TCR beta libraries were built with iRepertoire HTBI primers and CDR3-region Arm-PCR. TCRdb recomputed calls from the multiplex PCR reads with MiXCR, one row per CDR3 protein. The table shows fewer than 550,000 distinct CDR3 sequences, with 15% to 20% occurring only once. CDR1 and CDR2 (germline): LNHDA, SQIVND (reference sequence). The CDR3 extends over 14 amino acids. V lost 0 bases and J lost 4, with 9 bases in between. This clonotype was seen repeatedly, ten times or more. Its antigen remains unidentified. Noted time point: newly diagnosed GD, antithyroid drugs for less than 3 months. Making the TCR library involved RNA that had been extracted from PBMCs. As collected, the peripheral blood samples measured around 9 milliliters each and went into EDTA tubes. The same sample was also used in a study of T cells in Graves' hyperthyroidism and ophthalmopathy. As that report states: Researchers barred patients who had uncontrolled infection, other autoimmune disease, pregnancy or lactation. During a first-round RT-PCR of the TCR CDR3, the HTBI primer set was used.

The sequence derives from a woman aged 35-65 years with Graves disease. V and J are TRBV19 and TRBJ1-2, with no clear D. The sequencing used peripheral blood mononuclear cells (PBMCs), collected at new diagnosis, from a patient treated with antithyroid drugs. This CDR3 is CASSIDGSPYGYTF. The CDR3 nucleotides are TGTGCCAGTAGTATAGACGGCAGCCCCTATGGCTACACCTTC.